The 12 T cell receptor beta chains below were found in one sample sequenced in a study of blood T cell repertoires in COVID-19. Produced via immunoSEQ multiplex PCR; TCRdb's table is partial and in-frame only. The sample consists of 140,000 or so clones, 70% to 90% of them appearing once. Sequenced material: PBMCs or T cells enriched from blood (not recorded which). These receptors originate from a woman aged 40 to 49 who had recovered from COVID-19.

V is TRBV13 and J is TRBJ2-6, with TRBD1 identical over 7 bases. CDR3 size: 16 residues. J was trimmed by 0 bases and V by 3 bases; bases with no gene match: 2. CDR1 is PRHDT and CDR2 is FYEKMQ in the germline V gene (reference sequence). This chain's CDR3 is CASSLGTASGANVLTF. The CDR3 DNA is TGTGCCAGCAGCTTGGGGACAGCCTCTGGGGCCAACGTCCTGACTTTC.

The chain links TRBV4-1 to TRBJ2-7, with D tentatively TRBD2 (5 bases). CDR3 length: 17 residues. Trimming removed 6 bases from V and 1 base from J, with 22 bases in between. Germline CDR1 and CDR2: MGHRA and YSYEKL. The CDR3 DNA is TGCGCCAGCAGACCAACCCAATCCAAGAGCGGATCCTACGAGCAGTACTTC. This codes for CASRPTQSKSGSYEQYF.

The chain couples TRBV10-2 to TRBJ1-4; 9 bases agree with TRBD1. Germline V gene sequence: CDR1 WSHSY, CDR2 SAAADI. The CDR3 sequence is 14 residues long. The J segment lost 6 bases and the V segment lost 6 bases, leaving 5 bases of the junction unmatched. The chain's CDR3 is CASRGQGADEKLFF. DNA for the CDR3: TGCGCCAGCAGGGGACAGGGCGCGGATGAAAAACTGTTTTTT.

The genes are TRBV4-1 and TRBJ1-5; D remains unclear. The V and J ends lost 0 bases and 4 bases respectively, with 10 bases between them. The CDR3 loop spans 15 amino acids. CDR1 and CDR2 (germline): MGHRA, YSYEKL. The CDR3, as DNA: TGCGCCAGCAGCCAAGATCCCGATAGAAATCAGCCCCAGCATTTT. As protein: CASSQDPDRNQPQHF.

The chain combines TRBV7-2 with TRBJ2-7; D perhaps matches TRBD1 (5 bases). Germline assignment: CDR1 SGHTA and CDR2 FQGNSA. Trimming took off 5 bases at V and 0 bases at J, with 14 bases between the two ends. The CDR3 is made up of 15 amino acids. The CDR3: CASSQSLGLSYEQYF. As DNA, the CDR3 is TGTGCCAGCAGCCAGTCACTGGGGCTCTCCTACGAGCAGTACTTC.

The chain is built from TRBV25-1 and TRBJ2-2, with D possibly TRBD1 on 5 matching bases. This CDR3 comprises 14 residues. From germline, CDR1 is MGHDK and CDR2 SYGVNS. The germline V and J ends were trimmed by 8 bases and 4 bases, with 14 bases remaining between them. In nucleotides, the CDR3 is TGTGCCAGCTCAAAGCTGACAGCCACCGGGGAGCTGTTTTTT. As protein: CASSKLTATGELFF.

The CDR3: CASSFDRTAEQFF. In nucleotides, the CDR3 is TGTGCCAGCAGTTTTGACAGGACGGCTGAGCAGTTCTTC. V and J are TRBV27 and TRBJ2-1; the D gene is possibly TRBD1 (6 bases). This CDR3 has 13 amino acids. CDR1 MNHEY and CDR2 SMNVEV come from the germline V gene (reference sequence). With 3 bases removed from V and 9 bases from J, the gap between germline ends came to 12 bases.

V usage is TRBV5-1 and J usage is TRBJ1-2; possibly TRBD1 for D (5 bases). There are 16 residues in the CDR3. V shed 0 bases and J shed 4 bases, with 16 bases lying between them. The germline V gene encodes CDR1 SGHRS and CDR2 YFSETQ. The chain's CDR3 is CASSLGLGALIYGYTF. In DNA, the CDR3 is TGCGCCAGCAGCTTGGGTTTAGGGGCCCTTATCTATGGCTACACCTTC.

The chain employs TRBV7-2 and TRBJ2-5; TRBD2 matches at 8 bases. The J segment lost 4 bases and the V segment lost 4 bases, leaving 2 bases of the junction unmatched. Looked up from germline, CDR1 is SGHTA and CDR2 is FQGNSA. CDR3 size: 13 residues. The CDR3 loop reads CASSSRGGETQYF. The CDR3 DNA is TGTGCCAGCAGCTCCCGGGGGGGAGAGACCCAGTACTTC.

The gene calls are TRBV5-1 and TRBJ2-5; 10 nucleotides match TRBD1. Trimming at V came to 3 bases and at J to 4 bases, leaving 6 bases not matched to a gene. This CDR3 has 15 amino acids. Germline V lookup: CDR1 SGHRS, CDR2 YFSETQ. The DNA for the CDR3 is TGCGCCAGCAGCTGGGGGACAGGGGCAGGAGAGACCCAGTACTTC. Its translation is CASSWGTGAGETQYF.

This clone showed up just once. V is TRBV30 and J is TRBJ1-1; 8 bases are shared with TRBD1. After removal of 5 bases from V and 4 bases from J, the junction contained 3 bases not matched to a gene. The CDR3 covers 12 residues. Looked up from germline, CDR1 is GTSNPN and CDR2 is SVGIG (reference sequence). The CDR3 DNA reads TGTGCCTGGGACAGGGGCGCCACTGAAGCTTTCTTT. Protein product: CAWDRGATEAFF.

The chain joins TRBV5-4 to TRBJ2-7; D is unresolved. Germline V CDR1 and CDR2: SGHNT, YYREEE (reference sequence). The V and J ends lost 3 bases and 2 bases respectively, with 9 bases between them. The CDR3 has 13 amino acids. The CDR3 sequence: CASSSYGTYEQYF. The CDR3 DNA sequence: TGTGCCAGCAGCTCTTACGGTACCTACGAGCAGTACTTC.